A single sample is the source of the 18 T cell receptor beta chains below, sequenced in a study of CD8+CD57+ T cells in acquired aplastic anemia. Previously, flow cytometry had revealed CD8+CD57+ cell expansion in the patients chosen for sequencing. TCR beta VDJ and CDR3 profiling used genomic DNA as template. TCRdb reprocessed the reads with MiXCR, giving one entry per CDR3 protein. The table records approximately 160,000 distinct CDR3 sequences, approximately 51% of them present only once. Sample: sorted CD4+, CD8+, or CD8+CD57+ T cells (not recorded which) from PBMCs. The receptor set was obtained from a human donor with aplastic anemia.

Ten or more counts support this clonotype. The rearrangement links TRBV5-1 to TRBJ2-1; 11 nucleotides align to TRBD1. Germline assignment: CDR1 SGHRS and CDR2 YFSETQ. Trimming took 0 bases from V and 10 from J; bases not matched to a gene: 6. The CDR3 covers 15 residues. CDR3 in amino acids: CASSLGGTGGAEQFF. Written as DNA, the CDR3 is TGCGCCAGCAGCTTGGGAGGGACAGGGGGTGCGGAGCAGTTCTTC. The variable domain in full, completed from reference TRBV5-1 and TRBJ2-1, reads KAGVTQTPRYLIKTRGQQVTLSCSPISGHRSVSWYQQTPGQGLQFLFEYFSETQRNKGNFPGRFSGRQFSNSRSEMNVSTLELGDSALYLCASSLGGTGGAEQFFGPGTRLTVL.

The J gene is TRBJ2-7, the V gene TRBV12-3 or TRBV12-4, with 11 bases aligning to TRBD2. Trimming cost V 3 bases and J 7 bases; bases outside gene matches: 11. The CDR3 is made up of 16 amino acids. CDR3 DNA: TGTGCCAGCAGTTTCGCCCCGGGACTAGCGGCTAATGAGCAGTACGTC. It codes for CASSFAPGLAANEQYV.

Ten or more counts support this clonotype. V gene TRBV9 combines with J gene TRBJ2-3, with 15 positions matching TRBD2. V was pared by 3 bases and J by 4 bases, with 6 bases of the junction left unmatched. CDR3 size: 17 residues. Germline CDR1 and CDR2: SGDLS and YYNGEE. The CDR3 region is CASSAGLAGGIADTQYF. The CDR3, as DNA: TGTGCCAGCAGCGCTGGACTAGCGGGGGGGATCGCAGATACGCAGTATTTT.

Regarding this clonotype: This may be a read error: a much more frequent sequence differs by one nucleotide. The DNA for the CDR3 is TGTGCCAGCAGCCAAGACGCAGGCCACTATGGCTACACCTTC. Translated, it gives CASSQDAGHYGYTF. The chain is built from TRBV4-2 and TRBJ1-2; D uncertain. This CDR3 spans 14 amino acids. The germline V gene has CDR1 LGHNA and CDR2 YNFKEQ. V shed 0 bases and J shed 3 bases, with 8 bases lying between them.

This clonotype was picked up a small number of times. A much larger clone differs by one base, so this may be a read error. The V call is TRBV6-1, the J call TRBJ1-2; no clear D. V lost 6 bases, J lost 4 bases, and 21 bases lay in between. Per the germline V gene, CDR1 is MNHNS and CDR2 is SASEGT. CDR3 length equals 16 residues. CDR3 sequence (DNA): TGTGCCAGCAGCCTCGACGGCCGAATCCAAAGCTATGGCTACACCTTC. Translated: CASSLDGRIQSYGYTF.

The table lists this clonotype with many counts. This chain uses TRBV20-1 with TRBJ2-5; tentatively, D is TRBD2 (6 bases). Germline V gene sequence: CDR1 DFQATT, CDR2 SNEGSKA (reference sequence). The V gene lost 5 bases and the J gene lost 1 base, with 8 bases spanning the gap. CDR3 size: 12 residues. CDR3 bases: TGCAGTGCTGGGAGGAGCCAAGAGACCCAGTACTTC. Its translation: CSAGRSQETQYF.

The V call is TRBV19, the J call TRBJ2-3; 8 positions agree with TRBD1. V was clipped by 9 bases and J by 3 bases; unmatched bases: 17. Germline CDR1 reads LNHDA; CDR2 reads SQIVND (reference sequence). The CDR3 totals 17 residues. The CDR3 nucleotides read TGTGCCAGCAGGACCCAGGGGGCGGGGAGGAGTACAGATACGCAGTATTTT. Its protein is CASRTQGAGRSTDTQYF. The entire variable domain, with the rest obtained from reference TRBV19 and TRBJ2-3, is as follows: DGGITQSPKYLFRKEGQNVTLSCEQNLNHDAMYWYRQDPGQGLRLIYYSQIVNDFQKGDIAEGYSVSREKKESFPLTVTSAQKNPTAFYLCASRTQGAGRSTDTQYFGPGTRLTVL.

In its sample, this clonotype was seen many times. J is TRBJ2-1 and V is TRBV15; D is ambiguous. CDR1 and CDR2 (germline): LNHNV, YYDKDF (reference sequence). V dropped 0 bases and J dropped 2 bases, with 8 bases sitting between them. This CDR3 has 15 residues. The CDR3 reads CATSRDGQAYNEQFF. As DNA, the CDR3 is TGTGCCACCAGCAGAGATGGCCAGGCCTACAATGAGCAGTTCTTC.

Ten or more counts support this clonotype. The chain joins TRBV20-1 to TRBJ1-1, with 11 bases that match TRBD1. Germline V gene data show CDR1 as DFQATT and CDR2 as SNEGSKA (reference sequence). The CDR3 is 14 amino acids. After removal of 1 base from V and 3 bases from J, the junction contained 1 base not matched to a gene. CDR3 sequence (DNA): TGCAGTGCTAGAGGGGACAGGGGGGACACTGAAGCTTTCTTT. This translates into CSARGDRGDTEAFF.

This clonotype was observed a handful of times. Possible read error: a much larger clone is one base away. The chain couples TRBV4-3 to TRBJ2-3, with D uncertain. Trimming pared 4 bases from V and 4 bases from J, leaving 9 bases between. The CDR3 is 13 residues long. Germline CDR1 and CDR2: LGHNA and YSLEER. CDR3 residues: CASSLLVADTQYF. The CDR3 DNA is TGCGCCAGCAGCCTCTTAGTTGCAGATACGCAGTATTTT.

Regarding this clonotype: Since a much larger clone is just one base distant, this may be a read error. The chain is built from TRBV5-1 and TRBJ1-1; D remains unclear. In germline, CDR1 is SGHRS, CDR2 YFSETQ. The CDR3 contains 16 residues. In DNA form, the CDR3 reads TGCGCCAGCAGCTTGGCCATGATAGGGTCGAACACTGAAGCTTCCTTT. It translates to CASSLAMIGSNTEASF.

The chain joins TRBV10-3 to TRBJ2-7; TRBD2 matches 7 bases. Germline CDR1 reads ENHRY; CDR2 reads SYGVKD. This CDR3 is built from 14 residues. CDR3 DNA sequence: TGTGCAACCAAGGGAGGGGCCTCCTCCTACGAGCAGTACGTC. Translating it yields CATKGGASSYEQYV.

This clonotype came up many times. The chain joins TRBV10-3 to TRBJ2-3, with TRBD1 matching over 9 bases. V dropped 10 bases and J dropped 9; count of bases not matched to a gene: 23. Germline assignment: CDR1 ENHRY and CDR2 SYGVKD. The CDR3 extends over 17 amino acids. The CDR3, as DNA: TGTGCCAGCAGGCCCCTGCCGGGACAGGGAGCGGGTGACACGCAGTATTTT. Residues: CASRPLPGQGAGDTQYF.

As for this clonotype: Relative to the germline gene, one junction end is altered; a read error may explain this. The gene calls are TRBV12-3 or TRBV12-4 and TRBJ2-2; D may be TRBD1 (7 bases). CDR3 length equals 16 residues. The CDR3 protein is CASSLTGARNTGGLFF. The CDR3 nucleotides are TGTGCCAGCAGTCTAACAGGGGCCAGGAACACCGGGGGGCTGTTTTTT.

This clonotype was detected ten times or more. The V gene is TRBV4-3, the J gene TRBJ1-4; 8 bases align to TRBD1. The CDR3 is 16 amino acids. V shed 1 base, J shed 6 bases, and the junction held 7 bases outside the gene matches. Germline V gene data show CDR1 as LGHNA and CDR2 as YSLEER. Here the CDR3 DNA reads TGCGCCAGCAGCCAAGGTGCCCGACAGGGGTATGAAAAACTGTTTTTT. Its protein product is CASSQGARQGYEKLFF.

This clonotype was detected ten times or more. The gene calls are TRBV12-5 and TRBJ2-5; tentative D call: TRBD2 (6 bases). Germline V gene data show CDR1 as LGHNT and CDR2 as FRNRAP. This CDR3 region has 14 residues. V lost 0 bases, J lost 4 bases, and 9 bases lay in between. The CDR3 loop is CASGLVGGIETQYF. The CDR3 bases are TGTGCTAGTGGTTTGGTAGGCGGGATAGAGACCCAGTACTTC.

There are many counts of this clonotype. The chain joins TRBV5-1 to TRBJ2-3; D is uncertain. CDR1 is SGHRS, CDR2 YFSETQ, per germline. The CDR3 is 14 residues long. Between the trimmed V and J ends, which lost 0 bases and 2 bases, there was a span of 7 bases. The CDR3 region has the DNA TGCGCCAGCAGCTTGGTACAGCTCACAGATACGCAGTATTTT. This sequence encodes CASSLVQLTDTQYF.

The chain joins TRBV10-2 to TRBJ2-3; 7 bases are a match to TRBD2. Germline CDR1 and CDR2: WSHSY and SAAADI. Losses at the gene ends were 4 bases for V and 3 bases for J; bases not matched to a gene: 10. The CDR3 has 16 amino acids. This chain's CDR3 is CASSGLVSGNTDTQYF. CDR3 coding DNA: TGCGCCAGCAGTGGGTTGGTAAGCGGGAATACAGATACGCAGTATTTT.